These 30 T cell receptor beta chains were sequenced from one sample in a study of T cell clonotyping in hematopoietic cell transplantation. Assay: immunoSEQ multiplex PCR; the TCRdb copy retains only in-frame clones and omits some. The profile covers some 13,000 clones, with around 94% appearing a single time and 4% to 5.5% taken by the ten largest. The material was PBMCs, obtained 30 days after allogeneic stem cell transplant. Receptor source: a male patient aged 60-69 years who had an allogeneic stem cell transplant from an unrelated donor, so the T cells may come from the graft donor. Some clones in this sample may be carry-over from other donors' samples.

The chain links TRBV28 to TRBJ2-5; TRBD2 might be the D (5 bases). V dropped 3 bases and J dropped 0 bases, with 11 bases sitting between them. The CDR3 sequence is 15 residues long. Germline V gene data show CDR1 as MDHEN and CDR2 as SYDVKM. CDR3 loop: CASSLVAPYQETQYF. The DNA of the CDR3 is TGTGCCAGCAGTTTGGTAGCGCCTTACCAAGAGACCCAGTACTTC. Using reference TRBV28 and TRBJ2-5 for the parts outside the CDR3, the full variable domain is DVKVTQSSRYLVKRTGEKVFLECVQDMDHENMFWYRQDPGLGLRLIYFSYDVKMKEKGDIPEGYSVSREKKERFSLILESASTNQTSMYLCASSLVAPYQETQYFGPGTRLLVL.

The CDR3 DNA follows: TGCGCCAGCAGCTTGGGTGTACTAGCGGGATCCCAAGAGACCCAGTACTTC. It encodes CASSLGVLAGSQETQYF. The chain uses TRBV5-1 and TRBJ2-5; 10 nucleotides agree with TRBD2. Germline V lookup: CDR1 SGHRS, CDR2 YFSETQ. After removal of 0 bases from V and 1 base from J, the junction contained 6 bases not matched to a gene. This CDR3 has 17 amino acids.

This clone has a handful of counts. CDR3 amino acids: CSAREGAGYTF. The DNA for the CDR3 is TGCAGTGCTAGAGAGGGCGCGGGCTACACCTTC. V usage is TRBV20-1 and J usage is TRBJ1-2; D uncertain. V lost 0 bases and J 8 bases, leaving 7 bases between the germline ends. Germline CDR1 DFQATT, CDR2 SNEGSKA (reference sequence). This CDR3 region has 11 residues.

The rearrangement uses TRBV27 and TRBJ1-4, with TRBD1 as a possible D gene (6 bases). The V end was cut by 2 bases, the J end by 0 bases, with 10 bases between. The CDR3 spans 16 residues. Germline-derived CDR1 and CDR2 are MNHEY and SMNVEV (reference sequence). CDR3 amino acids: CASSLGQPATNEKLFF. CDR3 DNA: TGTGCCAGCAGTTTAGGACAGCCTGCAACTAATGAAAAACTGTTTTTT.

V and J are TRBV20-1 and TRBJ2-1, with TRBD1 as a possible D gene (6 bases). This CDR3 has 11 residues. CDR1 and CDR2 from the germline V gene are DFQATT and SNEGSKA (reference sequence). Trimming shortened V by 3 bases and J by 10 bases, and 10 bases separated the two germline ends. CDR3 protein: CSARTGTEQFF. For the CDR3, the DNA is TGCAGTGCTAGGACCGGGACAGAGCAGTTCTTC.

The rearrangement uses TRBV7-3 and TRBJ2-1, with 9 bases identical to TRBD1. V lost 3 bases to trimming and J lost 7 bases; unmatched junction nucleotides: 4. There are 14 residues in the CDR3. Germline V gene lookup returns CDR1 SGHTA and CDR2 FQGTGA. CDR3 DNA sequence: TGTGCCAGCAGCTTTACCGGGACAGGGAATGAGCAGTTCTTC. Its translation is CASSFTGTGNEQFF.

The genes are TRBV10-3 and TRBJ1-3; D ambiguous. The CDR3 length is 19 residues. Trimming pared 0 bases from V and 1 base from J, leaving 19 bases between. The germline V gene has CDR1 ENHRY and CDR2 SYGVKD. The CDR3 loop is CAISESIFLSSGSGNTIYF. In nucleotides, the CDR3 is TGTGCCATCAGTGAGTCGATATTCCTGTCGTCGGGGTCTGGAAACACCATATATTTT.

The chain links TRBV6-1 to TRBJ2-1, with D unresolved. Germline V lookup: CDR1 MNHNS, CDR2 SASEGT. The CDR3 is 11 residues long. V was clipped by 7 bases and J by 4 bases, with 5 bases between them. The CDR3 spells CASMAYNEQFF. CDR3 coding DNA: TGTGCCAGCATGGCATACAATGAGCAGTTCTTC.

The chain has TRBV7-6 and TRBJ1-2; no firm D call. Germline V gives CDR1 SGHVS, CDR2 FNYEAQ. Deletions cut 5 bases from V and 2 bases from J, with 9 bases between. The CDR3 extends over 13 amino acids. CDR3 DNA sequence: TGTGCCAGCAGCCCCGGGTCCAACTATGGCTACACCTTC. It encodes CASSPGSNYGYTF.

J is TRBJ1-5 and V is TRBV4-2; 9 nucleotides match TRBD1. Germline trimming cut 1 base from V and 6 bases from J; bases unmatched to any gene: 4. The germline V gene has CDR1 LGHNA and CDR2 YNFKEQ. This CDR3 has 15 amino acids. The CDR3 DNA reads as TGTGCCAGCAGCCAAGGACAGGGGGGTACTCAGCCCCAGCATTTT. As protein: CASSQGQGGTQPQHF.

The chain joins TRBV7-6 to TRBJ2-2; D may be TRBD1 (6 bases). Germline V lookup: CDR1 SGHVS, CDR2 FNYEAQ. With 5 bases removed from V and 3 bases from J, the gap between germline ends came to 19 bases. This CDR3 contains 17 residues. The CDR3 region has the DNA TGTGCCAGCAGCCCCCAACCACCGACAGGAGACACCGGGGAGCTGTTTTTT. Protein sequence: CASSPQPPTGDTGELFF.

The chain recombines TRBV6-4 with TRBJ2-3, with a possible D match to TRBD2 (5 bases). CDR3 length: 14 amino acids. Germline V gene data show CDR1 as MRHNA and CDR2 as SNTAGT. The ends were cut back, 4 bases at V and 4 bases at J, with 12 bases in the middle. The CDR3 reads CASSVGADADTQYF. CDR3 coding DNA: TGTGCCAGCAGTGTGGGAGCAGATGCAGATACGCAGTATTTT.

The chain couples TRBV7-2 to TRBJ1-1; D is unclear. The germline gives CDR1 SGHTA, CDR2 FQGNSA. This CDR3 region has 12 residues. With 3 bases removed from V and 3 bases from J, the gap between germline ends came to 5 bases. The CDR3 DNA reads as TGTGCCAGCAGCTTCTCAGACACTGAAGCTTTCTTT. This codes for CASSFSDTEAFF.

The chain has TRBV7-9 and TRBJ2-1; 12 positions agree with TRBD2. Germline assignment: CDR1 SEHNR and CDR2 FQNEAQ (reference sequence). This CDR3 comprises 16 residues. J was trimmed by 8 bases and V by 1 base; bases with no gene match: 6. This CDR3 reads CASSLVEASGRDEQFF. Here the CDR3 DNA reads TGTGCCAGCAGCTTAGTGGAAGCTAGCGGGAGGGATGAGCAGTTCTTC.

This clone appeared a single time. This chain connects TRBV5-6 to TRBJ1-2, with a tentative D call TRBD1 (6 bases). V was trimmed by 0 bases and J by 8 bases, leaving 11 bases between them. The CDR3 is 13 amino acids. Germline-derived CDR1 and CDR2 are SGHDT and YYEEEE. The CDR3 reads CASSLDWGGGYTF. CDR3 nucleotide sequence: TGTGCCAGCAGCTTGGATTGGGGGGGCGGCTACACCTTC.

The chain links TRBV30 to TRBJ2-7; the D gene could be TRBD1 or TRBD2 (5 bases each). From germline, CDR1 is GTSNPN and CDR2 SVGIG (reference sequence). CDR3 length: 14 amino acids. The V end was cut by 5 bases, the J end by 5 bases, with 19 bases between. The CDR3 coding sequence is TGTGCCTGGGGGCAAGGGTGGCAGGGAGACGAGCAGTACTTC. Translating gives CAWGQGWQGDEQYF.

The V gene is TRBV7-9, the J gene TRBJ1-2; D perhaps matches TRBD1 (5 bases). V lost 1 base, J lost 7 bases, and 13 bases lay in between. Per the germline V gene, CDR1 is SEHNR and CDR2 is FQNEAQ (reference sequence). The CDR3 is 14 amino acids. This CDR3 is CASSLVEGFGGYTF. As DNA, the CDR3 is TGTGCCAGCAGCTTAGTCGAGGGGTTTGGTGGCTACACCTTC.

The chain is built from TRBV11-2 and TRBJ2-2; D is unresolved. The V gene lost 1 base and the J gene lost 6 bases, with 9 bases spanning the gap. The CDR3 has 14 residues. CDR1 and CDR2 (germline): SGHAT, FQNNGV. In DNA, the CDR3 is TGTGCCAGCAGCTTAGTTAGGCCCGCCGGGGAGCTGTTTTTT. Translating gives CASSLVRPAGELFF.

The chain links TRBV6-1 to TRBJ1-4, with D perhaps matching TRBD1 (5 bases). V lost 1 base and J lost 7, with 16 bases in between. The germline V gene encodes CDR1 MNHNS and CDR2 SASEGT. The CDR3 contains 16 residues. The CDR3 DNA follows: TGTGCCAGCAGTGAAGTTTTTAGGGGCCTAGGTGAAAAACTGTTTTTT. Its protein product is CASSEVFRGLGEKLFF.

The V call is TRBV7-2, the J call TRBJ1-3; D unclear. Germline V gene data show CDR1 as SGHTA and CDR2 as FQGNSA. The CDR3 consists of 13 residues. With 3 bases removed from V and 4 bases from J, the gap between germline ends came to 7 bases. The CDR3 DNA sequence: TGTGCCAGCAGCTTCGGGGTGGGAAACACCATATATTTT. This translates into CASSFGVGNTIYF.

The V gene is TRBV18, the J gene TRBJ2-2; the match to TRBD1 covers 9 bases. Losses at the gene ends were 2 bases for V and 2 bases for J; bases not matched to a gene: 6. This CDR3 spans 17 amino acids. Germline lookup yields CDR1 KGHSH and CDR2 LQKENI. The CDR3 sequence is CASSPTTGGGNTGELFF. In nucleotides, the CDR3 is TGTGCCAGCTCACCAACGACAGGGGGTGGAAACACCGGGGAGCTGTTTTTT.

CDR3 amino acids: CASSYSYEQYF. The DNA for the CDR3 is TGTGCCAGCAGCTACTCCTACGAGCAGTACTTC. This chain uses TRBV14 with TRBJ2-7; D unclear. Per germline, CDR1 SGHDN and CDR2 FVKESK. The V gene lost 5 bases and the J gene lost 0 bases, with 2 bases spanning the gap. The CDR3 contains 11 residues.

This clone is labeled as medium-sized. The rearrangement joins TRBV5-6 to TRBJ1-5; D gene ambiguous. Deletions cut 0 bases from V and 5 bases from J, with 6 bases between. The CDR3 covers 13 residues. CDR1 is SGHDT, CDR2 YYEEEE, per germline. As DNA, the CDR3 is TGTGCCAGCAGCTTGGCCGGGGATCAGCCCCAGCATTTT. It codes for CASSLAGDQPQHF.

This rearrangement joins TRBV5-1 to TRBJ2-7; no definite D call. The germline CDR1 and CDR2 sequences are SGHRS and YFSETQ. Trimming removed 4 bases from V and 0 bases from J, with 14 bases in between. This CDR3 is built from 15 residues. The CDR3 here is CASSPTETLSYEQYF. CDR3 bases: TGCGCCAGCAGCCCTACCGAGACACTCTCCTACGAGCAGTACTTC. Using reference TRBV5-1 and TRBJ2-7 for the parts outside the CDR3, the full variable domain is KAGVTQTPRYLIKTRGQQVTLSCSPISGHRSVSWYQQTPGQGLQFLFEYFSETQRNKGNFPGRFSGRQFSNSRSEMNVSTLELGDSALYLCASSPTETLSYEQYFGPGTRLTVT.

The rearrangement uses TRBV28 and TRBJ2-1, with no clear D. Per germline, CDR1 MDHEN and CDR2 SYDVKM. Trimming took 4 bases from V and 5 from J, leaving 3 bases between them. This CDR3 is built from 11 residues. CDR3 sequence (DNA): TGTGCCAGCAGTTCAGACAATGAGCAGTTCTTC. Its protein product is CASSSDNEQFF.

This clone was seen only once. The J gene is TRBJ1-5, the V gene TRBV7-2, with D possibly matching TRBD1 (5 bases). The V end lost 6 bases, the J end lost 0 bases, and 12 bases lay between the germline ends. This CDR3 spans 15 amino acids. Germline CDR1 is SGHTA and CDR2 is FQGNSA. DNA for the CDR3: TGTGCCAGCAGATTGGGGGGGGTTAGCAATCAGCCCCAGCATTTT. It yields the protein CASRLGGVSNQPQHF. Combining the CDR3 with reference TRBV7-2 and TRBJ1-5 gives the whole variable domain GAGVSQSPSNKVTEKGKDVELRCDPISGHTALYWYRQSLGQGLEFLIYFQGNSAPDKSGLPSDRFSAERTGGSVSTLTIQRTQQEDSAVYLCASRLGGVSNQPQHFGDGTRLSIL.

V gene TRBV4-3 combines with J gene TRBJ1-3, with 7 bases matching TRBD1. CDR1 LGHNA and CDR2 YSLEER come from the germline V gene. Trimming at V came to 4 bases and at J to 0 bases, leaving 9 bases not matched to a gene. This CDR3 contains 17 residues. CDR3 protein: CASSPDSGQSSGNTIYF. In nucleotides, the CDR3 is TGCGCCAGCAGCCCTGACTCGGGACAGAGCTCTGGAAACACCATATATTTT.

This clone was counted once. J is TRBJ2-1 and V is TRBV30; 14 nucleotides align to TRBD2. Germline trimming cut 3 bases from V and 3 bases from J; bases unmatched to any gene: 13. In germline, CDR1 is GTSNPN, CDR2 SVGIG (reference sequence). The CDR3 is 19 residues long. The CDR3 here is CAWRGLGLAGGLDYNEQFF. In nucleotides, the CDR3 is TGTGCCTGGAGGGGGTTAGGACTAGCGGGGGGATTAGACTACAATGAGCAGTTCTTC.

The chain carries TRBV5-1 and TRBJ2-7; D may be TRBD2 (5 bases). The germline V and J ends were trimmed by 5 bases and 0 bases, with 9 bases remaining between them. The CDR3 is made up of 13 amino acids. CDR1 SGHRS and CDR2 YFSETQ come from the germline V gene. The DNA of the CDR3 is TGCGCCAGCAGTCCCACTAGCTCCTACGAGCAGTACTTC. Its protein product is CASSPTSSYEQYF.

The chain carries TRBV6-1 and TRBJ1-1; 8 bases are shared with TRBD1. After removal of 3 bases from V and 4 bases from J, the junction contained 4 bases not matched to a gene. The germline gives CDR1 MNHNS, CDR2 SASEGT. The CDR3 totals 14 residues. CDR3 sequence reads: CASSEQGAVTEAFF. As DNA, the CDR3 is TGTGCCAGCAGTGAGCAGGGGGCGGTCACTGAAGCTTTCTTT.